The 8 T cell receptor beta chains below were found in one sample sequenced in a study of blood T cell repertoires in COVID-19. Clones were read by immunoSEQ multiplex PCR, and TCRdb kept only the in-frame ones, dropping some. The sample contains fewer than 600,000 clones, around 87% of which appear only once. The material sequenced was PBMCs or T cells enriched from blood (not recorded which). The receptors come from a woman aged 40 to 50 who had recovered from COVID-19.

This chain uses TRBV20-1 with TRBJ2-3; 10 nucleotides match TRBD2. CDR3 length: 17 amino acids. CDR1 is DFQATT, CDR2 SNEGSKA, per germline (reference sequence). V was clipped by 3 bases and J by 2 bases; unmatched bases: 11. The CDR3 loop reads CSASLVGAGGPTDTQYF. The CDR3 bases are TGCAGTGCTAGTTTGGTGGGAGCGGGAGGGCCCACAGATACGCAGTATTTT.

The genes are TRBV2 and TRBJ1-1; 8 bases match TRBD1. V trimming: 5 bases; J trimming: 6 bases; junction bases outside the gene matches: 5. CDR1 is SNHLY and CDR2 is FYNNEI in the germline V gene. The CDR3 runs to 13 residues. CDR3 coding DNA: TGTGCCAGCAGTCGGACAGGGTGGGCTGAAGCTTTCTTT. Amino acids: CASSRTGWAEAFF. The variable domain in full, with the rest retrieved from reference TRBV2 and TRBJ1-1, is EPEVTQTPSHQVTQMGQEVILRCVPISNHLYFYWYRQILGQKVEFLVSFYNNEISEKSEIFDDQFSVERPDGSNFTLKIRSTKLEDSAMYFCASSRTGWAEAFFGQGTRLTVV.

The chain combines TRBV4-3 with TRBJ1-5; 8 bases are a match to TRBD1. The germline gives CDR1 LGHNA, CDR2 YSLEER. The length of the CDR3 is 15 residues. Trimming removed 1 base from V and 3 bases from J; junction bases left unmatched: 2. This CDR3 reads CASSQGTGINQPQHF. In DNA form, the CDR3 reads TGCGCCAGCAGCCAAGGGACAGGGATCAATCAGCCCCAGCATTTT.

This chain uses TRBV10-3 with TRBJ2-2; D possibly corresponds to TRBD2 (6 bases). V dropped 4 bases and J dropped 6 bases, with 24 bases sitting between them. There are 18 residues in the CDR3. CDR1 ENHRY and CDR2 SYGVKD come from the germline V gene. In nucleotides, the CDR3 is TGTGCCATCAGTGGGAGACCGGGGGACGGAGCCCATGCCGGGGAGCTGTTTTTT. Translated, it gives CAISGRPGDGAHAGELFF.

The count of this clone is one. V gene TRBV7-8 combines with J gene TRBJ2-1; no firm D call. Looked up from germline, CDR1 is SGHVS and CDR2 is FQNEAQ. The V end was cut by 0 bases, the J end by 5 bases, with 8 bases between. The CDR3 loop spans 14 amino acids. CDR3 nucleotides: TGTGCCAGCAGCTTAGCAGGCGGAGACAATGAGCAGTTCTTC. This translates into CASSLAGGDNEQFF.

This chain uses TRBV6-5 with TRBJ2-3; 8 nucleotides line up with TRBD2. The CDR3 consists of 13 residues. Germline V gives CDR1 MNHEY, CDR2 SVGAGI. J lost 9 bases, V lost 4 bases, and 6 bases had no gene match. DNA of the CDR3: TGTGCCAGCAGTTCAGCGGGAGTAGGGACGCAGTATTTT. It encodes CASSSAGVGTQYF.

This rearrangement joins TRBV11-3 to TRBJ2-1; 12 bases fit TRBD2. Germline loops: CDR1 SGHNT, CDR2 YENEEA. J lost 2 bases, V lost 1 base, and 6 bases had no gene match. The length of the CDR3 is 18 residues. In DNA form, the CDR3 reads TGTGCCAGCAGCTTAGCAGTCTGGACTAGCGGGACCTACAATGAGCAGTTCTTC. Residues: CASSLAVWTSGTYNEQFF.

The chain carries TRBV19 and TRBJ1-4; possibly TRBD1 for D (5 bases). Germline-derived CDR1 and CDR2 are LNHDA and SQIVND (reference sequence). Deletions cut 2 bases from V and 8 bases from J, with 12 bases between. This CDR3 region has 14 residues. The CDR3 here is CASSIQGFGEKLFF. Written as DNA, the CDR3 is TGTGCCAGTAGTATACAGGGTTTCGGGGAAAAACTGTTTTTT.